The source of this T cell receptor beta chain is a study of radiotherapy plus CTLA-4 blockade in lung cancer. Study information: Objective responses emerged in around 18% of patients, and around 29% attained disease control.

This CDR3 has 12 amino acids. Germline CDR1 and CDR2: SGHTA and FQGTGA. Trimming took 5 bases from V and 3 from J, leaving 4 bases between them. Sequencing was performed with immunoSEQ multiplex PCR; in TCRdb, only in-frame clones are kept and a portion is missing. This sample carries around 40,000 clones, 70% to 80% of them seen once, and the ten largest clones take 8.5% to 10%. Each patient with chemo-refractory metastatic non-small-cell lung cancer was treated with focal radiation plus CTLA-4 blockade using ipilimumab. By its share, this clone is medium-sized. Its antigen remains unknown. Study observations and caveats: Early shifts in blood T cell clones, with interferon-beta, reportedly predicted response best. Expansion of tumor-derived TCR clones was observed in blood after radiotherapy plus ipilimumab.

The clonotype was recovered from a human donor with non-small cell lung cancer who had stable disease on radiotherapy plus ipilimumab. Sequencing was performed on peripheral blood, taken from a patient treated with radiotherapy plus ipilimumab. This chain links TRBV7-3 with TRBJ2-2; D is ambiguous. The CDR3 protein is CASSPDTGELFF. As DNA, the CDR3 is TGTGCCAGCAGCCCAGACACCGGGGAGCTGTTTTTT.